Reported below is one T cell receptor beta chain. As yet, its antigen is unknown. Enrollment shut out patients with autoimmune disease history or systemic immunosuppression. These data originate in a study of OX40 agonist ivuxolimab in advanced cancers. Findings and limits, study-wide: The study observed clonal expansion of CD4+ and CD8+ blood T cells by week 6 at 0.1 to 3.0 mg/kg. Among patients with partial responses at 0.1-3.0 mg/kg, clonal expansion was among the lowest. The authors did not determine the antigen specificity of the expanded peripheral T cells.

V lost 2 bases, J lost 3 bases, and 5 bases lay in between. CDR1 and CDR2 from the germline V gene are SGHNT and YYREEE (reference sequence). This CDR3 spans 12 amino acids. TCRdb keeps only in-frame clones here, not all; method: immunoSEQ multiplex PCR. The table shows 70,000 to 80,000 clones, with more than 65% occurring only once. The sequencing used CD4+ or CD8+ T cells sorted from blood, collected in a trial of the OX40 agonist ivuxolimab. The receptor was derived from an adult with an advanced solid tumor such as melanoma, head and neck, liver or kidney cancer. J is TRBJ2-5 and V is TRBV5-4, with unresolved D. The CDR3 DNA sequence: TGTGCCAGCAGCTTCCGGGAAGAGACCCAGTACTTC. Its protein product is CASSFREETQYF.